This is a list of T cell receptor beta chains from one sample in a study of identical twins. TCRdb passed the 5' RACE reads through MiXCR, listing each CDR3 protein once. The table has 250,000 or so distinct CDR3 sequences, roughly 7% seen once. These sequences were also reported in another study, on yellow fever vaccine responses in identical twins.

The material sequenced was memory (CD45RO+) T cells sorted from blood. The receptors were sampled from a woman under 30 in good health. CDR3s include the opening cysteine and the closing phenylalanine or tryptophan. Each record gives: J gene, V gene, CDR3 length, CDR3 protein.

j_gene: TRBJ2-7
v_gene: TRBV7-2
len: 15
CDR3aa: CASSPSTSFAYEQYF

j_gene: TRBJ2-1
v_gene: TRBV25-1
len: 17
CDR3aa: CASSNPGQASSYNEQFF

j_gene: TRBJ1-1
v_gene: TRBV6-1
len: 16
CDR3aa: CASSRPQGQLNTEAFF

j_gene: TRBJ1-1
v_gene: TRBV7-8
len: 14
CDR3aa: CASSLALANTEAFF

j_gene: TRBJ2-7
v_gene: TRBV20-1
len: 13
CDR3aa: CSAREARAYEQYF

j_gene: TRBJ2-3
v_gene: TRBV6-1
len: 17
CDR3aa: CASSLGASGGMSDTQYF

j_gene: TRBJ2-7
v_gene: TRBV28
len: 11
CDR3aa: CATKRDYEQYF

j_gene: TRBJ2-1
v_gene: TRBV12-5
len: 16
CDR3aa: CASGSARAGTYNEQFF

j_gene: TRBJ2-3
v_gene: TRBV7-2
len: 12
CDR3aa: CASSLFADTQYF

j_gene: TRBJ2-1
v_gene: TRBV6-5
len: 15
CDR3aa: CASSYSWDTYNKQFF

j_gene: TRBJ2-1
v_gene: TRBV5-6
len: 13
CDR3aa: CASRWTSGGEQFF

j_gene: TRBJ1-3
v_gene: TRBV28
len: 13
CDR3aa: CASSTNSGNTIYF

j_gene: TRBJ1-1
v_gene: TRBV20-1
len: 13
CDR3aa: CSATRGANTEAFF

j_gene: TRBJ2-2
v_gene: TRBV3-1
len: 11
CDR3aa: CASSQAGELFF

j_gene: TRBJ2-1
v_gene: TRBV18
len: 16
CDR3aa: CASSPSKAIRINEQFF

j_gene: TRBJ2-3
v_gene: TRBV19
len: 14
CDR3aa: CASRQTGDSDTQYF

j_gene: TRBJ2-3
v_gene: TRBV20-1
len: 16
CDR3aa: CSAIPSGVLSTDTQYF

j_gene: TRBJ2-7
v_gene: TRBV6-5
len: 16
CDR3aa: CASSYSYRGSSYEQYF

j_gene: TRBJ2-5
v_gene: TRBV24-1
len: 17
CDR3aa: CATSDSGTSGTKETQYF

j_gene: TRBJ2-5
v_gene: TRBV20-1
len: 15
CDR3aa: CSAISGHVIGETQYF

j_gene: TRBJ2-1
v_gene: TRBV11-3
len: 14
CDR3aa: CASSPRSGSSEQFF

j_gene: TRBJ2-7
v_gene: TRBV5-6
len: 15
CDR3aa: CASSLARGLSYEQYF

j_gene: TRBJ2-2
v_gene: TRBV5-1
len: 15
CDR3aa: CASSFDRVNTGELFF

j_gene: TRBJ2-1
v_gene: TRBV29-1
len: 12
CDR3aa: CSVAPSGNEQFF

j_gene: TRBJ2-1
v_gene: TRBV15
len: 16
CDR3aa: CATSRAGVSSYNEQFF

j_gene: TRBJ2-1
v_gene: TRBV24-1
len: 14
CDR3aa: CATSGSTLGYEQFF

j_gene: TRBJ1-2
v_gene: TRBV29-1
len: 13
CDR3aa: CSVVSGSFYGYTF

j_gene: TRBJ2-2
v_gene: TRBV12-3/TRBV12-4
len: 13
CDR3aa: CASNQGATGELFF

j_gene: TRBJ2-7
v_gene: TRBV11-3
len: 13
CDR3aa: CASSLILDYEQYF

j_gene: TRBJ2-2
v_gene: TRBV5-1
len: 15
CDR3aa: CASSYRTGDGGELFF

j_gene: TRBJ2-1
v_gene: TRBV6-5
len: 20
CDR3aa: CASSQRPGTSGRAIGNEQFF

j_gene: TRBJ2-3
v_gene: TRBV5-1
len: 14
CDR3aa: CASSWGRNTDTQYF

j_gene: TRBJ2-1
v_gene: TRBV5-1
len: 15
CDR3aa: CASSLVADAYNEQFF

j_gene: TRBJ1-2
v_gene: TRBV5-1
len: 16
CDR3aa: CASSAGVAARNYGYTF

j_gene: TRBJ2-5
v_gene: TRBV6-1
len: 16
CDR3aa: CASRQIGTGGSGAQYF